The rows below give T cell receptor beta chains drawn from one sample of a study of CD8+ T cells in alopecia areata. Produced via immunoSEQ multiplex PCR; TCRdb's table is partial and in-frame only. The table shows about 200,000 clones, with more than 30% occurring only once. Sequencing was performed on CD4+ T cells sorted from blood, taken between weeks 30 and 35, from a patient treated with tofacitinib. The source of these receptors is a human donor with alopecia areata. The CDR3 runs from the conserved cysteine through the conserved F or W. Each record gives: J gene, V gene, CDR3 protein.

j_gene: TRBJ1-2
v_gene: TRBV7-9
CDR3aa: CASSPGQGYYGYTF

j_gene: TRBJ2-1
v_gene: TRBV5-6
CDR3aa: CASSAVAGAYNEQFF

j_gene: TRBJ2-5
v_gene: TRBV15
CDR3aa: CATSGQPQETQYF

j_gene: TRBJ2-7
v_gene: TRBV5-1
CDR3aa: CASSKLQGPSYEQYF

j_gene: TRBJ1-1
v_gene: TRBV6-6
CDR3aa: CASSYYGVGTEAFF

j_gene: TRBJ2-2
v_gene: TRBV15
CDR3aa: CATSRGSAAGSVTGELFF

j_gene: TRBJ2-5
v_gene: TRBV2
CDR3aa: CASNGRPQETQYF

j_gene: TRBJ2-3
v_gene: TRBV6-1
CDR3aa: CASSVKGRTDTQYF

j_gene: TRBJ1-6
v_gene: TRBV7-6
CDR3aa: CASSGVRADYNSPLHF

j_gene: TRBJ2-7
v_gene: TRBV4-2
CDR3aa: CASSLGPLAGGQKYEQYF

j_gene: TRBJ2-7
v_gene: TRBV19
CDR3aa: CASSGGTSGTREQYF

j_gene: .
v_gene: TRBV9
CDR3aa: CASSVGTAVTAYSYEQYF

j_gene: TRBJ2-5
v_gene: TRBV6-5
CDR3aa: CASKTVIQETQYF

j_gene: TRBJ1-5
v_gene: TRBV10-3
CDR3aa: CAIRPGGNQPQHF

j_gene: TRBJ2-7
v_gene: TRBV7-6
CDR3aa: CASSFQVASYEQYF

j_gene: TRBJ2-3
v_gene: TRBV29-1
CDR3aa: CSVSTRGDTQYF

j_gene: TRBJ2-1
v_gene: TRBV7-9
CDR3aa: CASSLVSGSYNEQFF

j_gene: TRBJ2-1
v_gene: TRBV7-2
CDR3aa: CASSTKYNEQFF

j_gene: TRBJ1-1
v_gene: TRBV18
CDR3aa: CASSPLSMNTEAFF

j_gene: TRBJ2-1
v_gene: TRBV6-5
CDR3aa: CASSYSRGGVGNEQFF

j_gene: TRBJ1-1
v_gene: TRBV7-9
CDR3aa: CASSLQGANTEAFF

j_gene: TRBJ2-7
v_gene: TRBV7-2
CDR3aa: CASSLGGTQWGLFYEQYF

j_gene: TRBJ1-1
v_gene: TRBV30
CDR3aa: CAWSLDSTNTEAFF

j_gene: TRBJ2-1
v_gene: TRBV6-6
CDR3aa: CASSYGQGGLNEQFF

j_gene: TRBJ1-2
v_gene: TRBV5-4
CDR3aa: CASSRTGSYGYTF

j_gene: TRBJ2-3
v_gene: TRBV27
CDR3aa: CASSPSWGRTDTQYF

j_gene: TRBJ2-7
v_gene: TRBV30
CDR3aa: CAWEGQGLSRQYF

j_gene: TRBJ2-3
v_gene: TRBV4-2
CDR3aa: CASSRSPSGSRQAQYF

j_gene: TRBJ2-7
v_gene: TRBV13
CDR3aa: CASSNRRTGNAYEQYF

j_gene: TRBJ2-1
v_gene: TRBV5-1
CDR3aa: CASSARGDEQFF

j_gene: TRBJ2-6
v_gene: TRBV11-2
CDR3aa: CASSPRWGRDSGANVLTF

j_gene: TRBJ2-7
v_gene: TRBV30
CDR3aa: CAWSQRAYEQYF

j_gene: TRBJ2-7
v_gene: TRBV29-1
CDR3aa: CSVTRGGDEQYF

j_gene: TRBJ1-2
v_gene: TRBV18
CDR3aa: CASSQDETYGYTF

j_gene: TRBJ2-6
v_gene: TRBV4-1
CDR3aa: CASSPHRGDRYSGANVLTF

j_gene: TRBJ2-5
v_gene: TRBV25-1
CDR3aa: CASSAQTEAQETQYF

j_gene: TRBJ1-1
v_gene: TRBV12-5
CDR3aa: CASGRGGQSKGNTEAFF

j_gene: TRBJ2-2
v_gene: TRBV7-9
CDR3aa: CASSRDPQGVGTGELFF

j_gene: TRBJ1-1
v_gene: TRBV6-5
CDR3aa: CASNQGGNTEAFF

j_gene: TRBJ1-1
v_gene: TRBV28
CDR3aa: CASSTGQGETEAFF

j_gene: TRBJ2-7
v_gene: TRBV29-1
CDR3aa: CSVEDQNRRYEQYF

j_gene: TRBJ2-7
v_gene: TRBV7-6
CDR3aa: CASSPGLTYHEQYF

j_gene: TRBJ2-3
v_gene: TRBV29-1
CDR3aa: CSGRTGEGGTDTQYF

j_gene: TRBJ1-6
v_gene: TRBV25-1
CDR3aa: CASSPRGKLDSPLHF